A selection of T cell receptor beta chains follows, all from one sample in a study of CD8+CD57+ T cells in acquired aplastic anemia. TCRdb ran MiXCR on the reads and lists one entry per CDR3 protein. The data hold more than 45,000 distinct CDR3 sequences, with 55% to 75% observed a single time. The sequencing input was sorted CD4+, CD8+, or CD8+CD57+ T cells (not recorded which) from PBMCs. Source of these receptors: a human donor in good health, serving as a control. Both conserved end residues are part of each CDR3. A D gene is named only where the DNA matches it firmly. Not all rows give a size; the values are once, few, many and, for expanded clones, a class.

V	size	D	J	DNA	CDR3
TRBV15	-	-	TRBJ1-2	TGTGCCACCAGCAGAGATTATTCGGAGGGCTACACCTTC	CATSRDYSEGYTF
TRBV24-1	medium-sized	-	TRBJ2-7	TGTGCCACCAGTGATTTGGCAGGGAGCGAGCAGTACTTC	CATSDLAGSEQYF
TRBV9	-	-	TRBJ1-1	TGTGCCAGCAGCGGAGGGGGGACTGAAGCTTTCTTT	CASSGGGTEAFF
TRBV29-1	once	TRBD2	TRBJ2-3	TGCAGCGTGGGAGTGCGGGGGGGCCGCACAGATACGCAGTATTTT	CSVGVRGGRTDTQYF
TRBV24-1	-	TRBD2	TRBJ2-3	TGTGCCACCAGTGACTATAAAGCGGGGGGCACAGATACGCAGTATTTT	CATSDYKAGGTDTQYF
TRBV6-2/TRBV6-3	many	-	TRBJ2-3	TGTGCCAGCAGTTACTCGAGTGGGGGCCCGAGCACAGATACGCAGTATTTT	CASSYSSGGPSTDTQYF
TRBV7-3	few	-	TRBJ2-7	TGTGCCAGCAGCTTAGCCGGGACCGTCGCGTACGAGCAGTACTTC	CASSLAGTVAYEQYF
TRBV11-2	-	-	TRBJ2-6	TGTGCCAGCAGCTACAGTTCATCGTCTGGGGCCAACGTCCTGACTTTC	CASSYSSSSGANVLTF
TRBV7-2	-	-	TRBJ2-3	TGTGCCAGCAGCTCGATCGGGCGTTCCCGGTCTGGCACAGATACGCAGTATTTT	CASSSIGRSRSGTDTQYF
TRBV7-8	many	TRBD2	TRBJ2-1	TGTGCCAGCAGCTCCTTTCTAGCGGGAGAAAACAATGAGCAGTTCTTC	CASSSFLAGENNEQFF
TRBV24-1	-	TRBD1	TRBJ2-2	TGTGCCACCAGTGATTTGGGACAGGGAGTACCCGGGGAGCTGTTTTTT	CATSDLGQGVPGELFF
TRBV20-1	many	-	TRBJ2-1	TGCAGTGCTAGAGAAATAACAGGGTTTTACAATGAGCAGTTCTTC	CSAREITGFYNEQFF
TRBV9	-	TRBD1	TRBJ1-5	TGTGCCAGCAGCGGGATAGGGGGCGATCAGCCCCAGCATTTT	CASSGIGGDQPQHF
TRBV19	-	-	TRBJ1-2	TGTGCCAGTAGTATCGGGGATGGCTACACCTTC	CASSIGDGYTF
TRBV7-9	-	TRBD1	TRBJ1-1	TGTGCCAGCAGCTCGGGACAGGGGTTGGACACTGAAGCTTTCTTT	CASSSGQGLDTEAFF
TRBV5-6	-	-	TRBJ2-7	TGTGCCAGCAGCTTAGATCCGGGAACCTCCTACGAGCAGTACTTC	CASSLDPGTSYEQYF
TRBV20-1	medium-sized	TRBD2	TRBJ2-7	TGCAGTGCTAGAGATCTGAGGGCGGGGGGAACTCCCTACGAGCAGTACTTC	CSARDLRAGGTPYEQYF
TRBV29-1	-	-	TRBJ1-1	TGCAGCGTTGAAAGGGGTTCCGCTGAAGCTTTCTTT	CSVERGSAEAFF
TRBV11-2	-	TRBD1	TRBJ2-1	TGTGCCAGCAGTCCGGTGGACAGGGGGAATGAGCAGTTCTTC	CASSPVDRGNEQFF
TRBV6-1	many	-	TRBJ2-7	TGTGCCAGCAGTGGGGGCGAAAGCAGACCCTACGAGCAGTACTTC	CASSGGESRPYEQYF
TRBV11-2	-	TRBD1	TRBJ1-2	TGTGCCAGCAGCGGAGGGACAGGAAACTATGGCTACACCTTC	CASSGGTGNYGYTF
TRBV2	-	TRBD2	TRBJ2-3	TGTGCCAGCAGTGAAGGTAGCGGGAGGTCAGACACGCAGTATTTT	CASSEGSGRSDTQYF
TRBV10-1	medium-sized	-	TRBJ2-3	TGCGCCAGCAGTGAGCGGGAGTGGGATACGCAGTATTTT	CASSEREWDTQYF
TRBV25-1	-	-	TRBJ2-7	TGTGCCAGCAGCTTAGCCCTGGCAGGGATCTCCTACGAGCAGTACTTC	CASSLALAGISYEQYF
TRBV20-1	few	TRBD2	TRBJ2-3	TGCAGTGCTAGAGTAGCGGGGGTGGTAGATACGCAGTATTTT	CSARVAGVVDTQYF
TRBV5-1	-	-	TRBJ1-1	TGCGCCAGCAGCTTGGCGGGGTCTGAAGCTTTCTTT	CASSLAGSEAFF
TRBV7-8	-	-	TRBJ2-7	TGTGCCAGCAGCAGAACAGCCTACGAGCAGTACTTC	CASSRTAYEQYF
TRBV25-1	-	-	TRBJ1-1	TGTGCCACCAGCGGAGATCCGACAGAGAACACTGAAGCTTTCTTT	CATSGDPTENTEAFF
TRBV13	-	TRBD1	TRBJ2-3	TGTGCCAGCAGCTACTACGGGACAGGGAAAAGCACAGATACGCAGTATTTT	CASSYYGTGKSTDTQYF
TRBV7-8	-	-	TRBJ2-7	TGTGCCAGCAGCTCCGGGGACGGCGGCCTCTACGAGCAGTACTTC	CASSSGDGGLYEQYF
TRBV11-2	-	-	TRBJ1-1	TGTGCCAGCAGCCTACAGGGTACGAACACTGAAGCTTTCTTT	CASSLQGTNTEAFF
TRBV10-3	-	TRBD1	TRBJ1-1	TGTGCCAGCAGCTTGACAGGGGGAGGTACTGAAGCTTTCTTT	CASSLTGGGTEAFF
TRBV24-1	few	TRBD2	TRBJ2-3	TGTGCCACCAGTGAAAAACTAGCGGGCGTTTCAGATACGCAGTATTTT	CATSEKLAGVSDTQYF
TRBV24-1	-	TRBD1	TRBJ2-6	TGTGCCACCAGTCGGACAGGGGTAACCGGGGCCAACGTCCTGGCTTTC	CATSRTGVTGANVLAF
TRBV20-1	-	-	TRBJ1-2	TGCAGTGCTCGAGTACAAAACAGGGCTGGCTACACCTTC	CSARVQNRAGYTF
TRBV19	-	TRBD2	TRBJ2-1	TGTGCCAGTAGTAGACTAGCGGGGCCATTTTACAATGAGCAGTTCTTC	CASSRLAGPFYNEQFF